Presented here are 3 T cell receptor beta chains from one specimen sequenced in a study of post-analysis software for immune sequencing data. Their antigens are not known. TCR beta cDNA libraries included unique molecular identifiers. TCRdb re-derived calls from the PCR reads in MiXCR, one entry per CDR3 protein. The data contain about 820,000 distinct CDR3 sequences, roughly 58% of them singletons. General study results and limits: The five TRBV segments detected at higher frequency in patients than in controls included TRBV5-6, TRBV5-1 and TRBV20-1.

The sample comprised blood. Every receptor here comes from a girl between 5 and 17 years old with multiple sclerosis.

This clonotype has just a few counts. The V gene is TRBV29-1, the J gene TRBJ2-1, with D perhaps TRBD1 (5 bases). Trimming shortened V by 5 bases and J by 0 bases, and 11 bases separated the two germline ends. CDR1 is SQVTM, CDR2 ANQGSEA, per germline. This CDR3 has 14 residues. The CDR3 nucleotides read TGCAGCGTTCACCAGGGCCTCTCCTACAATGAGCAGTTCTTC. Translating it yields CSVHQGLSYNEQFF.

The chain couples TRBV4-1 to TRBJ1-5, with no clear D. The germline V gene has CDR1 MGHRA and CDR2 YSYEKL. Trimming cost V 0 bases and J 7 bases, with 7 bases left between them. The CDR3 totals 13 residues. The CDR3 DNA is TGCGCCAGCAGCCAAGACGCGGGACAGCCCCAGCATTTT. Translating gives CASSQDAGQPQHF.

This clonotype was seen a few times. The gene calls are TRBV12-3 or TRBV12-4 and TRBJ1-5; possible D gene TRBD1, 5 bases. V lost 6 bases, J lost 9 bases, and 12 bases lay in between. The CDR3 spans 12 residues. CDR3 bases: TGTGCCAGCAGACCACAGGTTGGGCCCCAGCATTTT. This codes for CASRPQVGPQHF.